The source of this TCR beta chain is a study of STAT5B mutations in CD4+ large granular lymphocyte leukemia. The survey-level immunoSEQ assay was used. TCRdb keeps only in-frame clones here, not all; method: immunoSEQ multiplex PCR. The data contain more than 45,000 clones, just over 70% of them singletons. Details on this clone: What it recognizes is unknown.

The study, taken as a whole, reports: 8/27 top patient clones versus 2/35 control clones were TRBV06-family.

CDR3 size: 14 residues. The ends lost 5 bases at V and 5 bases at J; junction bases unmatched: 2. Germline CDR1 reads MNHEY; CDR2 reads SMNVEV (reference sequence). Sequencing was done on a sample of CD4+ T cells from blood buffy coats. The genes are TRBV27 and TRBJ1-4, with 10 bases aligning to TRBD1. The TCR originated in a human donor in good health. The CDR3 DNA reads as TGTGCCAGCAGTCCGGGACAGGGGAATGAAAAACTGTTTTTT. Its protein is CASSPGQGNEKLFF.